This entry features one TCR beta chain sequence. The entry originates in a study of beta chain features in type 1 diabetes. There are 14 residues in the CDR3. V lost 0 bases and J lost 5, with 8 bases in between. From germline, CDR1 is SGHTA and CDR2 FQGTGA. Of the isolated RNA, all was reverse transcribed, and so the sequenced material was expressed TCRB transcripts. Clones were read by immunoSEQ multiplex PCR, and TCRdb kept only the in-frame ones, dropping some. The sample lists about 290,000 clones, under 8.5% occurring once. The chain recombines TRBV7-3 with TRBJ1-5; no clear D gene. The sequence came from a woman between 18 and 30 years old in good health. Material for sequencing was central memory CD4+ T cells from blood. CDR3 residues: CASSLTGGYQPQHF. The CDR3 DNA reads TGTGCCAGCAGCTTAACGGGAGGCTATCAGCCCCAGCATTTT. Full variable domain (remainder filled in from reference TRBV7-3 and TRBJ1-5): GAGVSQTPSNKVTEKGKYVELRCDPISGHTALYWYRQSLGQGPEFLIYFQGTGAADDSGLPNDRFFAVRPEGSVSTLKIQRTERGDSAVYLCASSLTGGYQPQHFGDGTRLSIL.